The 5 T cell receptor beta chains below all came from one sample that was sequenced in a study of T cell responses to AZD1222 COVID-19 vaccine (dated by TCRdb to about 2021). The protocol used for the library was the immunoSEQ multiplex PCR assay. As stored in TCRdb, this immuneACCESS dataset retains in-frame rearrangements with V and J assigned. A fraction of the clones does not appear; measured against another copy, unresolved V genes explain less than half of the discrepancy, and the remainder lacks a known reason. This sample lists fewer than 200,000 clones; roughly 92% were detected once. The ten largest make up around 1.6% of the sample. This specimen's time point label, per the study, means: about 28 days (+/-7) after the second vaccine dose. Sample: peripheral blood, taken 28 days after the second AZD1222 dose. These receptors were obtained from an adult who received the AZD1222 COVID-19 vaccine.

V usage is TRBV4-1 and J usage is TRBJ2-5, with TRBD2 matching 11 bases. This CDR3 has 16 amino acids. The junction had 8 bases not matched to a gene; V was cut back by 4 bases and J by 4 bases. The germline V gene has CDR1 MGHRA and CDR2 YSYEKL. DNA of the CDR3: TGCGCCAGCAGCCCGCAAGAGCTAGCGGGGGGAGAGACCCAGTACTTC. Translated: CASSPQELAGGETQYF.

The V and J genes are TRBV30 and TRBJ2-5; 9 positions agree with TRBD1. The junction had 8 bases not matched to a gene; V was cut back by 4 bases and J by 5 bases. The CDR3 covers 14 residues. Germline V gene lookup returns CDR1 GTSNPN and CDR2 SVGIG (reference sequence). CDR3 in amino acids: CAWNMGQGGETQYF. DNA for the CDR3: TGTGCCTGGAACATGGGACAGGGTGGCGAGACCCAGTACTTC.

This clone appeared a single time. The gene calls are TRBV7-9 and TRBJ2-1; 11 bases line up with TRBD2. Germline CDR1 is SEHNR and CDR2 is FQNEAQ (reference sequence). This CDR3 is built from 19 residues. Unmatched junction bases numbered 17, after V lost 5 bases and J lost 5 bases. In DNA, the CDR3 is TGTGCCAGCAGCACCAGTCGGACTAGCGGGCAGGGGGGCAACAATGAGCAGTTCTTC. This sequence encodes CASSTSRTSGQGGNNEQFF. Supplemented by reference TRBV7-9 and TRBJ2-1, the full variable domain reads DTGVSQNPRHKITKRGQNVTFRCDPISEHNRLYWYRQTLGQGPEFLTYFQNEAQLEKSRLLSDRFSAERPKGSFSTLEIQRTEQGDSAMYLCASSTSRTSGQGGNNEQFFGPGTRLTVL.

On this clone: An end of the junction differs from the germline gene, which may be a read error. The CDR3: CDKDRKETQYF. CDR3 in DNA: TGCGACAAGGACCGCAAAGAGACCCAGTACTTC. V is TRBV19 and J is TRBJ2-5; D is ambiguous. The CDR3 sequence is 11 residues long. Per germline, CDR1 LNHDA and CDR2 SQIVND (reference sequence).

The genes are TRBV27 and TRBJ2-1, with D perhaps matching TRBD1 (6 bases). The CDR3 is 14 amino acids. CDR1 is MNHEY and CDR2 is SMNVEV in the germline V gene (reference sequence). Trimming removed 5 bases from V and 5 bases from J, with 13 bases in between. The CDR3 loop reads CASSPRDTHNEQFF. CDR3 DNA sequence: TGTGCCAGCAGTCCAAGGGACACCCACAATGAGCAGTTCTTC.